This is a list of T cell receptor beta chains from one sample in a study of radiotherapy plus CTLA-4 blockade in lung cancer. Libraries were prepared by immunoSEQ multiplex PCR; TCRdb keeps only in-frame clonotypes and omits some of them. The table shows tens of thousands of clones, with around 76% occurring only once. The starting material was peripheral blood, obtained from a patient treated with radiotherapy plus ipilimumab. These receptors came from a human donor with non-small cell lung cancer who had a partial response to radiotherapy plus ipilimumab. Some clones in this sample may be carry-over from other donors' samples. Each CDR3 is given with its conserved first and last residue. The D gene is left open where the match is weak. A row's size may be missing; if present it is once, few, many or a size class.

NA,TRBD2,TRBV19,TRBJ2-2,TGTGCCAGTAGAGTAGCGGGATTGTACGGGGAGCTGTTTTTT,CASRVAGLYGELFF
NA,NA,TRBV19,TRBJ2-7,TGTGCCACAACAAATTTGGCAGGGGGGACCCAGCAGTACTTC,CATTNLAGGTQQYF
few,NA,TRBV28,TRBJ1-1,TGTGCCAGCACCGCGGGTCCAACCTCTGAAGCTTTCTTT,CASTAGPTSEAFF
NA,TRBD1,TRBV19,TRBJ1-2,TGTGCCAGTAGTATAAACAGGGGTCGGTATGGCTACACCTTC,CASSINRGRYGYTF
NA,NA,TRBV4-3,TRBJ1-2,TGCGCCAGCAGCCAAGCAGGGTTCGGGGGCTACACCTTC,CASSQAGFGGYTF
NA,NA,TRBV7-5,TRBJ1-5,TGTGCCAGAAGCTTAGCTGGGGACAGTTTTTATGGGCCCCAGCATTTT,CARSLAGDSFYGPQHF
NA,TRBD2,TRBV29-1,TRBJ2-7,TGCAGCGTTGCTGAACGGGGGGTTTTCTACGAGCAGTACTTC,CSVAERGVFYEQYF
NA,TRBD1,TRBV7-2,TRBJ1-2,TGTGCCAGCAGCCGACAGACAGGGGGCAGGGCTGGCTACACCTTC,CASSRQTGGRAGYTF
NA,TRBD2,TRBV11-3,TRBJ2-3,TGTGCCAGCAGCCCCAGGACTAGCGGGGTAGATACGCAGTATTTT,CASSPRTSGVDTQYF
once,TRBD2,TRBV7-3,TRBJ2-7,TGTGCCAGCAGCCCTAGCGGGAGAGGGAACGAGCAGTACTTC,CASSPSGRGNEQYF
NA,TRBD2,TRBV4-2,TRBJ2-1,TGTGCCAGCAGCCAAGATCCCGTGGGCGGGGGGGTGAATGAGCAGTTCTTC,CASSQDPVGGGVNEQFF
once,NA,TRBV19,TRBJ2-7,TGTGCCACCAGAGAGGGCAACGAGCAGTACTTC,CATREGNEQYF
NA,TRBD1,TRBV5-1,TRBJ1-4,TGCGCCAGCAGAATGACAGGGGGGAATGAAAAACTGTTTTTT,CASRMTGGNEKLFF
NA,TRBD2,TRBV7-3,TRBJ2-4,TGTGCCAGCAGCTTAAGTCCTAGCGGGGGGGCAGGGGCCAAAAACATTCAGTACTTC,CASSLSPSGGAGAKNIQYF
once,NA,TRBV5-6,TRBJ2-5,TGTGCCACCAAGGGGCTCGGCGGGGAACAAGAGACCCAGTACTTC,CATKGLGGEQETQYF
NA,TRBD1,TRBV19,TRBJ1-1,TGTGCCAGTAGTATTGGTAGGGGGCGTATGAACACTGAAGCTTTCTTT,CASSIGRGRMNTEAFF
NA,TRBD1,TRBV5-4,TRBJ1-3,TGTGCCAGCAGCAAGGGACAGGGGTCTGGAAACACCATATATTTT,CASSKGQGSGNTIYF
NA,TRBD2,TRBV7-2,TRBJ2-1,TGTGCCAGCAGCTTAGGTAGCGGGGGGGCCGGTGAGCAGTTCTTC,CASSLGSGGAGEQFF
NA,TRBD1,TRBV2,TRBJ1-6,TGTGCCAGCAGTTCCTCCGGGACAGGGACTTCACCCCTCCACTTT,CASSSSGTGTSPLHF
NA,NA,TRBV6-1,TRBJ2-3,TGTGCCAGCAGTGAATCGGGTTTCACAGATACGCAGTATTTT,CASSESGFTDTQYF
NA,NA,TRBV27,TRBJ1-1,TGTGCCAGCAGTCCGTGGGGCGACGGGAGGAACACTGAAGCTTTCTTT,CASSPWGDGRNTEAFF
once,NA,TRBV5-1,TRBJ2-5,TGCGCCAGCAGCCTCCTGCTTAGCGGTCAAGAGACCCAGTACTTC,CASSLLLSGQETQYF
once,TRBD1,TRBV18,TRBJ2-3,TGTGCCAGCTCACCGGGACAGGGGGCAACTAGCACAGATACGCAGTATTTT,CASSPGQGATSTDTQYF
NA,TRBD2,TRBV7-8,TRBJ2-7,TGTGCCAGCAGCTTAGGACTAGCGAACTCCTACGAGCAGTACTTC,CASSLGLANSYEQYF
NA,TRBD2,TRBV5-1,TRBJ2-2,TGCGCCAGCTCTAAGTCAGCGGGAGGGCCTACCGGGGAGCTGTTTTTT,CASSKSAGGPTGELFF
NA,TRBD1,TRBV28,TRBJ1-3,TGTGCCAGCAGTTTGCTCTCGGGACAGCGCTCTGGAAACACCATATATTTT,CASSLLSGQRSGNTIYF
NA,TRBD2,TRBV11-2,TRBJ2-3,TGTGCCAGCAGCTTAGGGGCGGGGAGGGGCACAGATACGCAGTATTTT,CASSLGAGRGTDTQYF
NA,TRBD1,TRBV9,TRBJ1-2,TGTGCCAGCAGCGCCCCAGCGACAGGGTACTATGGCTACACCTTC,CASSAPATGYYGYTF
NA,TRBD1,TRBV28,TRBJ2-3,TGTGCCAGCAGTTTTTCGGACAGGTTGCAGGATACGCAGTATTTT,CASSFSDRLQDTQYF
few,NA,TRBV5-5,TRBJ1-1,TGTGCCAGCAGCTTTACAGGTATGAACACTGAAGCTTTCTTT,CASSFTGMNTEAFF